The clone carrying this T cell receptor (beta chain) was detected a few times. The CDR3 covers 17 residues. CDR1 and CDR2 from the germline V gene are SGHRS and YFSETQ. The V and J ends lost 0 bases and 4 bases respectively, with 19 bases between them. The data are from a study of blood T cell repertoires in COVID-19. Clones were read by immunoSEQ multiplex PCR, and TCRdb kept only the in-frame ones, dropping some. Here the sample spans some 250,000 clones, approximately 83% being singletons. The clonotype comes from a man aged 30 to 39 who had recovered from COVID-19. This sequence joins TRBV5-1 and TRBJ1-1; tentative D call: TRBD1 (6 bases). The sample was peripheral blood. Written as DNA, the CDR3 is TGCGCCAGCAGCTTGGCCGGGACAAGGGCTTATACCACTGAAGCTTTCTTT. Residues: CASSLAGTRAYTTEAFF.